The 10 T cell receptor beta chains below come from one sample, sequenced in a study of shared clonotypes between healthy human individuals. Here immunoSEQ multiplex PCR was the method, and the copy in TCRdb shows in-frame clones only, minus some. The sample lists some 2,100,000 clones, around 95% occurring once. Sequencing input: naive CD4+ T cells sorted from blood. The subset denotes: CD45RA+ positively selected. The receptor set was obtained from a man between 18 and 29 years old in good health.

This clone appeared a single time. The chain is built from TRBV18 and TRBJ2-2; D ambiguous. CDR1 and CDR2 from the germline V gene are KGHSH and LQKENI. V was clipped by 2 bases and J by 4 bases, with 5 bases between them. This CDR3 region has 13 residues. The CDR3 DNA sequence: TGTGCCAGCTCACCAGACACCACCGGGGAGCTGTTTTTT. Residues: CASSPDTTGELFF.

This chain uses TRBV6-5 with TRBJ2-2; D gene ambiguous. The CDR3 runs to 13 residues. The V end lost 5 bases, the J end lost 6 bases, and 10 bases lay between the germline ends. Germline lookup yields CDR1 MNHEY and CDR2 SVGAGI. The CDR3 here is CASSPRPAGELFF. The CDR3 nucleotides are TGTGCCAGCAGTCCCCGCCCCGCCGGGGAGCTGTTTTTT.

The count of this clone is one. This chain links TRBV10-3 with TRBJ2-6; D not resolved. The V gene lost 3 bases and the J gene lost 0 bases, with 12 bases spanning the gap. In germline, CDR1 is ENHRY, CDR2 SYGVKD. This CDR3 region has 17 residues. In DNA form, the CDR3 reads TGTGCCATCAGTGATCTGGTTGCCCCCTCTGGGGCCAACGTCCTGACTTTC. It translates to CAISDLVAPSGANVLTF.

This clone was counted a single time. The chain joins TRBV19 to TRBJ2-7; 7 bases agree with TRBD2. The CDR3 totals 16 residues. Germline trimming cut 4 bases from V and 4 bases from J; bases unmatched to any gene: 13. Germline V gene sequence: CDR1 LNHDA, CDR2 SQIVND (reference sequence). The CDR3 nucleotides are TGTGCCAGTAGTACCCACGGGGCTAGCGGACTGTACGAGCAGTACTTC. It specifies CASSTHGASGLYEQYF.

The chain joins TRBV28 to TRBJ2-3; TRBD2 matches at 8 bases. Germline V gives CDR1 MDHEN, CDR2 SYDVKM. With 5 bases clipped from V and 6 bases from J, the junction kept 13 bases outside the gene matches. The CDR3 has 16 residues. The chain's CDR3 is CASSARLAGLEDTQYF. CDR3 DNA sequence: TGTGCCAGCAGTGCTCGGCTAGCGGGCCTAGAGGATACGCAGTATTTT. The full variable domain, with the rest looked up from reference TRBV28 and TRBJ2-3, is DVKVTQSSRYLVKRTGEKVFLECVQDMDHENMFWYRQDPGLGLRLIYFSYDVKMKEKGDIPEGYSVSREKKERFSLILESASTNQTSMYLCASSARLAGLEDTQYFGPGTRLTVL.

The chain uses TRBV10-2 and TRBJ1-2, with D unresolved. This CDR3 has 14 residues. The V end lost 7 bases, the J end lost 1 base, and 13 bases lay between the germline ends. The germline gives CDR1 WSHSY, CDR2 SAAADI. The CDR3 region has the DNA TGCGCCAGCAAAACTTCGGGATATAACTATGGCTACACCTTC. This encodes CASKTSGYNYGYTF.

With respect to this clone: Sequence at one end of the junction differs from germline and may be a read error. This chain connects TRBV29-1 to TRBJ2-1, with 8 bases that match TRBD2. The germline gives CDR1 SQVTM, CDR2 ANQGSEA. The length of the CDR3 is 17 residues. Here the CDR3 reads CSVEDGWRGALYNEQFF. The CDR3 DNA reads TGCAGCGTCGAAGATGGGTGGCGGGGGGCGCTCTACAATGAGCAGTTCTTC.

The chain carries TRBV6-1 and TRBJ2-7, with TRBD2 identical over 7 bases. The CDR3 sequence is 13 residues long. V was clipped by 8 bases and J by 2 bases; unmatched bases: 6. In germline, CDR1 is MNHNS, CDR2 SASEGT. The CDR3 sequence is CASDPAGTYEQYF. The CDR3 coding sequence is TGTGCCAGCGACCCAGCGGGAACCTACGAGCAGTACTTC.

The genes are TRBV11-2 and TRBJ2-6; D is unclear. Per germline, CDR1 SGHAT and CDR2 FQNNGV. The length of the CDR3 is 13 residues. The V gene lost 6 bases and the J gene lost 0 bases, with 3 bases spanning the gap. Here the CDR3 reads CASRSSGANVLTF. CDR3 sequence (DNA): TGTGCCAGCAGGTCCTCTGGGGCCAACGTCCTGACTTTC.

The CDR3 DNA reads TGCAGCGTTGATGTGGGCAGAACAGATACGCAGTATTTT. Translation gives CSVDVGRTDTQYF. This chain uses TRBV29-1 with TRBJ2-3; D is ambiguous. This CDR3 contains 13 residues. Germline lookup yields CDR1 SQVTM and CDR2 ANQGSEA. V lost 3 bases, J lost 3 bases, and 10 bases lay in between.